These 10 T cell receptor beta chains share one sample of origin, sequenced in a study of T cell clonality in common variable immunodeficiency (dated by TCRdb to the mid-2010s). These receptors are not linked to any known antigen. Here is what the overall study found, with its caveats: CVID TCRbeta sequences were reported to have fewer deletions and N-nucleotide insertions and to lack highly modified clones with 13 or more V deletions.

The method was the immunoSEQ multiplex PCR assay. TCRdb stores this immuneACCESS table with in-frame sequences only. Part of the clones is absent; in the studies checked, under half of the shortfall reflects unresolved V genes, and no reason is known for the rest. There are about 35,000 clones in this sample, and none of them is a singleton. 25% to 30% of the sample is held by the ten biggest clonotypes. Material for sequencing was peripheral blood mononuclear cells. The receptors shown here come from a human donor with common variable immunodeficiency.

Worth noting for this clone: Read data end 3 residues before the CDR3 end; the end is taken from the germline J gene. The chain links TRBV20-1 to TRBJ1-6; 9 bases align to TRBD1. The CDR3 loop spans 16 amino acids. Germline assignment: CDR1 DFQATT and CDR2 SNEGSKA (reference sequence). V shed 0 bases, J shed 6 bases, and the junction held 6 bases outside the gene matches. CDR3 protein: CSARDLGTGSNSPLHF. CDR3 bases read: TGCAGTGCTAGAGATTTAGGGACAGGGTCTAATTCACCC.

This clone was seen a few times. Read sequence stops 3 residues before the CDR3 end, and the germline J gene provides the missing end. This sequence joins TRBV18 and TRBJ2-1, with TRBD2 as a possible D gene (6 bases). Trimming pared 1 base from V and 0 bases from J, leaving 25 bases between. Germline lookup yields CDR1 KGHSH and CDR2 LQKENI. The CDR3 contains 21 residues. CDR3 DNA, as far as it was read: TGTGCCAGCTCACCACTCTCTATAGGACTATCCCATTCGAGCTCCTACAATGAG. It specifies CASSPLSIGLSHSSSYNE. The CDR3, in full, reads CASSPLSIGLSHSSSYNEQFF.

This clone was detected ten times or more. The read is 3 residues too short to cover the CDR3 end, so that end is filled in from the germline J gene. The chain has TRBV28 and TRBJ1-4, with 8 positions matching TRBD1. This CDR3 contains 15 residues. CDR1 and CDR2 from the germline V gene are MDHEN and SYDVKM. V shed 3 bases and J 8 bases; nucleotides not matched to a gene: 8. The CDR3 protein is CASSFLDRVGEKLFF. CDR3 bases read: TGTGCCAGCAGTTTCTTGGACAGGGTGGGCGAAAAA.

On this clone itself: Read coverage stops 3 residues before the CDR3 terminus; the germline J gene supplies the remainder. The rearrangement links TRBV19 to TRBJ2-7; maybe TRBD1 (7 bases). V lost 3 bases to trimming and J lost 5 bases, with 20 bases between them. This CDR3 region has 16 residues. Germline lookup yields CDR1 LNHDA and CDR2 SQIVND (reference sequence). CDR3 DNA, as far as it was read: TGTGCCAGTAGTATGAGGTCAGGGGGACTGAGAAACGAG. This gives the protein CASSMRSGGLRNE. The whole CDR3 region reads CASSMRSGGLRNEQYF.

Note on this clone: The DNA ends 3 residues before the CDR3 does, and the rest of the CDR3 is filled in from the germline J gene. The chain joins TRBV7-2 to TRBJ2-1; TRBD2 matches at 8 bases. The junction had 5 bases not matched to a gene; V was cut back by 0 bases and J by 7 bases. The germline V gene encodes CDR1 SGHTA and CDR2 FQGNSA. CDR3 size: 15 residues. The CDR3 bases that were read are TGTGCCAGCAGCTTAGCCGGTAGCGGGACGAATGAG. Protein product: CASSLAGSGTNE. The whole CDR3 reads CASSLAGSGTNEQFF.

This clone was counted at least ten times. The read ends 3 residues early relative to the CDR3; the germline J gene fills the gap. The chain uses TRBV19 and TRBJ2-1; D perhaps matches TRBD2 (5 bases). Between the trimmed V and J ends, which lost 3 bases and 4 bases, there was a span of 13 bases. Germline CDR1 and CDR2: LNHDA and SQIVND (reference sequence). This CDR3 region has 15 residues. The sequenced part of the CDR3 DNA is TGTGCCAGTAGTATTCCACCCCCGGGGTACAATGAG. It is translated as CASSIPPPGYNE. The full CDR3 protein reads CASSIPPPGYNEQFF.

This clone was found many times. With the read ending 3 residues before the CDR3 end, the germline J gene is used to fill in that end. The rearrangement links TRBV29-1 to TRBJ2-3; 7 bases fit TRBD1. Germline-derived CDR1 and CDR2 are SQVTM and ANQGSEA. The junction had 10 bases not matched to a gene; V was cut back by 2 bases and J by 2 bases. The CDR3 runs to 16 residues. Partial CDR3 DNA: TGCAGCGTTGAATTTGAATGGACAGGAAACACAGATACG. Translated: CSVEFEWTGNTDT. From start to end, the CDR3 is CSVEFEWTGNTDTQYF.

This clone was counted only a few times. The read halts 3 residues ahead of the CDR3 end, with the missing end drawn from the germline J gene. This chain joins TRBV7-8 and TRBJ2-1; 9 nucleotides line up with TRBD2. CDR3 length: 15 residues. Germline V gives CDR1 SGHVS, CDR2 FQNEAQ. V shed 2 bases and J 7 bases; nucleotides not matched to a gene: 6. The CDR3 reads CASSLRLAERNEQFF. The part of the CDR3 DNA that was read is TGTGCCAGCAGCTTACGACTAGCGGAGAGGAATGAG.

Many counts were recorded for this clone. Read data end 3 residues before the CDR3 end; the end is taken from the germline J gene. This sequence joins TRBV10-3 and TRBJ2-1; TRBD1 might be the D (6 bases). The CDR3 is 14 residues long. V lost 3 bases, J lost 1 base, and 7 bases lay in between. CDR1 is ENHRY and CDR2 is SYGVKD in the germline V gene. The CDR3 loop is CAISDRGSYNEQFF. The sequenced CDR3 bases are TGTGCCATCAGTGACAGGGGATCCTACAATGAG.

This clone has a count of ten or more. From the germline J gene comes the end of the CDR3, since the read stops 3 residues before it. J is TRBJ1-1 and V is TRBV5-6; no reliable D call. Per the germline V gene, CDR1 is SGHDT and CDR2 is YYEEEE. The V and J ends lost 1 base and 4 bases respectively, with 14 bases between them. The CDR3 has 15 amino acids. CDR3 region: CASSLLPFGGTEAFF. CDR3 bases read: TGTGCCAGCAGCTTGTTACCTTTCGGTGGCACTGAA. Supplemented by reference TRBV5-6 and TRBJ1-1, the full variable domain reads DAGVTQSPTHLIKTRGQQVTLRCSPKSGHDTVSWYQQALGQGPQFIFQYYEEEERQRGNFPDRFSGHQFPNYSSELNVNALLLGDSALYLCASSLLPFGGTEAFFGQGTRLTVV.